This T cell receptor (beta chain) is from a study of blood T cell repertoires in COVID-19. On the study more broadly: Samples of COVID-19 (acute and convalescent) were obtained from the United States, Italy and Spain. T cells, B-cell-depleted T cells, or PBMCs supplied cDNA or gDNA.

As originally analysed: The assay estimated nucleated cells by amplifying reference gene primers. The data were produced by immunoSEQ multiplex PCR, yet TCRdb's version contains in-frame clones alone and is incomplete. V and J calls and clone size are copied from that table; D and trimming were computed from the DNA. This sample has tens of thousands of clones, with roughly 88% found just once. The CDR3 loop spans 14 amino acids. Germline V gene lookup returns CDR1 MDHEN and CDR2 SYDVKM. Trimming left V 7 bases short and J 7 bases short, with 17 bases between. The clonotype originates from a man aged 25 to 40 with acute or convalescent COVID-19. The chain uses TRBV28 and TRBJ1-5; D unclear. The sample consisted of peripheral blood. CDR3 loop: CASNSRLQHQPQHF. DNA for the CDR3: TGTGCCAGCAATTCGAGACTACAGCACCAGCCCCAGCATTTT.